The 23 T cell receptor beta chains in this list originate from one sample, sequenced in a study of metastatic and nonmetastatic thyroid tumors. Via MiXCR, TCRdb re-called the PCR reads. The profile shows nearly 15,000 clones, approximately 19% of them singletons. Not a single patient had been given any form of treatment at any point before undergoing thyroid surgery. Sequencing was done on a sample of blood. The source of these receptors is a female donor with papillary thyroid cancer or a benign thyroid nodule (not recorded which). Some clones in this sample may be carry-over from other donors' samples.

The chain couples TRBV9 to TRBJ2-2; D is perhaps TRBD2 (5 bases). The V gene's germline CDR1 is SGDLS and CDR2 YYNGEE. The germline V and J ends were trimmed by 0 bases and 2 bases, with 20 bases remaining between them. The CDR3 length is 19 residues. CDR3 nucleotides: TGTGCCAGCAGCGTAGCCGTTCCCTTGTTCGGGGTAAACACCGGGGAGCTGTTTTTT. This gives the protein CASSVAVPLFGVNTGELFF.

This clone was found once. J is TRBJ1-1 and V is TRBV30, with D perhaps matching TRBD1 (5 bases). This CDR3 region has 15 residues. V lost 1 base and J lost 5, with 17 bases in between. Germline V gene sequence: CDR1 GTSNPN, CDR2 SVGIG (reference sequence). CDR3 protein: CAWSGTGTAGTEAFF. The CDR3 DNA reads as TGTGCCTGGAGTGGAACCGGGACGGCGGGGACTGAAGCTTTCTTT.

V and J are TRBV20-1 and TRBJ1-2; no clear D. The CDR3 has 12 amino acids. Trimming shortened V by 7 bases and J by 4 bases, and 13 bases separated the two germline ends. CDR1 is DFQATT, CDR2 SNEGSKA, per germline (reference sequence). The CDR3 nucleotides are TGCAGTGGCGGGGTCGAGTTCTATGGCTACACCTTC. Protein: CSGGVEFYGYTF.

This clone is categorized as medium-sized. This chain links TRBV12-3 or TRBV12-4 with TRBJ2-2; no firm D call. This CDR3 is built from 11 residues. V was cut by 2 bases and J by 7 bases, with 2 bases left in between. CDR3: CASSLFGELFF. CDR3 nucleotide sequence: TGTGCCAGCAGTTTATTCGGGGAGCTGTTTTTT.

Written as DNA, the CDR3 is TGTGCCAGCAGCTTATCTTGGCGAGAGACCCAGTACTTC. It translates to CASSLSWRETQYF. The chain recombines TRBV11-2 with TRBJ2-5; no firm D call. V shed 2 bases and J shed 4 bases, with 8 bases lying between them. The CDR3 is 13 residues long. From germline, CDR1 is SGHAT and CDR2 FQNNGV.

By sample share, this clone is medium-sized. The chain combines TRBV6-1 with TRBJ2-2; TRBD2 matches at 11 bases. CDR3 length: 16 residues. Germline V gene lookup returns CDR1 MNHNS and CDR2 SASEGT. The J segment lost 3 bases and the V segment lost 7 bases, leaving 7 bases of the junction unmatched. The CDR3, as DNA: TGTGCCAGCACCCCTCTAGCGGGAGGTGACACCGGGGAGCTGTTTTTT. Translating it yields CASTPLAGGDTGELFF.

This clone was counted ten times or more. This may come from a read error, since a much larger clone is one base off. The conserved final phenylalanine or tryptophan is absent from the CDR3, which likely points to a read error. The V gene is TRBV6-1, the J gene TRBJ1-2; 7 bases align to TRBD1. There are 15 residues in the CDR3. CDR1 MNHNS and CDR2 SASEGT come from the germline V gene. Trimming cost V 6 bases and J 5 bases; bases outside gene matches: 12. The CDR3 DNA is TGTGCCAGCAGAGGGACAGCCTCGCCTATATATGGCTACACCCTC. Its protein product is CASRGTASPIYGYTL.

This clone turned up a few times. The rearrangement uses TRBV19 and TRBJ2-1; a weak D match, TRBD2 (7 bases). The germline CDR1 and CDR2 sequences are LNHDA and SQIVND (reference sequence). V lost 7 bases to trimming and J lost 6 bases, with 22 bases between them. CDR3 length: 16 amino acids. CDR3 sequence: CASTSGGGAGVNEQFF. In nucleotides, the CDR3 is TGTGCCAGTACCAGTGGGGGGGGCGCAGGGGTCAATGAGCAGTTCTTC.

This CDR3 reads CSARDSDRESYEQYF. CDR3 bases: TGCAGTGCTAGAGATTCGGACAGGGAATCCTACGAGCAGTACTTC. This chain uses TRBV20-1 with TRBJ2-7; 8 bases match TRBD1. The CDR3 has 15 amino acids. Germline V lookup: CDR1 DFQATT, CDR2 SNEGSKA (reference sequence). V lost 0 bases to trimming and J lost 1 base; unmatched junction nucleotides: 5.

This clone was seen once. The genes are TRBV5-1 and TRBJ2-1; TRBD2 matches at 7 bases. Germline V gene lookup returns CDR1 SGHRS and CDR2 YFSETQ. This CDR3 is built from 16 residues. V gave up 0 bases and J gave up 0 bases; unmatched junction bases: 3. CDR3 loop: CASSLGLADSYNEQFF. For the CDR3, the DNA is TGCGCCAGCAGCTTGGGGCTAGCGGACTCCTACAATGAGCAGTTCTTC.

The chain uses TRBV7-2 and TRBJ2-2; the D is unclear. V gave up 5 bases and J gave up 6 bases, with 13 bases separating them. This CDR3 has 14 amino acids. Germline values: CDR1 SGHTA, CDR2 FQGNSA. CDR3 sequence (DNA): TGTGCCAGCAGCCTAGGTGTTACCCCCGGGGAGCTGTTTTTT. It encodes CASSLGVTPGELFF.

The count of this clone is one. The chain links TRBV5-1 to TRBJ1-2; D might be TRBD1 (5 bases). V lost 1 base and J 5 bases, leaving 12 bases between the germline ends. Germline assignment: CDR1 SGHRS and CDR2 YFSETQ. CDR3 length: 14 amino acids. The CDR3 reads CASSLPGTVYGYTF. The DNA of the CDR3 is TGCGCCAGCAGCTTGCCAGGGACGGTGTATGGCTACACCTTC.

This clone was observed a few times. For the CDR3, the DNA is TGTGCCAGCAGTTGGACTAGCGGGAGCACAGATACGCAGTATTTT. Translation: CASSWTSGSTDTQYF. This rearrangement joins TRBV6-2 or TRBV6-3 to TRBJ2-3; 11 nucleotides match TRBD2. The germline V gene encodes CDR1 MNHEY and CDR2 SVGEGT. V was clipped by 4 bases and J by 0 bases; unmatched bases: 0. There are 15 residues in the CDR3.

This chain uses TRBV20-1 with TRBJ2-5; 8 bases match TRBD2. With V trimmed by 0 bases and J by 2 bases, 11 bases remained unmatched. Germline CDR1 is DFQATT and CDR2 is SNEGSKA (reference sequence). The length of the CDR3 is 17 residues. CDR3 region: CSARDLDGLAVQETQYF. In DNA form, the CDR3 reads TGCAGTGCTAGAGATCTTGATGGACTAGCTGTACAAGAGACCCAGTACTTC.

This clone showed up many times. The chain joins TRBV19 to TRBJ1-6, with D unresolved. Germline values: CDR1 LNHDA, CDR2 SQIVND (reference sequence). The V and J ends lost 3 bases and 6 bases respectively, with 15 bases between them. This CDR3 region has 16 residues. CDR3 bases: TGTGCCAGTAGTATCCCGGGGAGCGGACCTAATTCACCCCTCCACTTT. Translated: CASSIPGSGPNSPLHF.

The chain links TRBV15 to TRBJ2-5; D is perhaps TRBD1 or TRBD2 (5 bases each). Between the trimmed V and J ends, which lost 0 bases and 5 bases, there was a span of 10 bases. CDR1 LNHNV and CDR2 YYDKDF come from the germline V gene (reference sequence). This CDR3 region has 14 residues. CDR3 sequence (DNA): TGTGCCACCAGCAGAGATGGGGGATGGGAGACCCAGTACTTC. This translates into CATSRDGGWETQYF.

This clone has ten or more counts. The rearrangement uses TRBV3-1 and TRBJ1-6; D is possibly TRBD1 (6 bases). CDR1 and CDR2 from the germline V gene are LGHDT and YNNKEL (reference sequence). The CDR3 is 15 residues long. V lost 3 bases and J 5 bases, leaving 11 bases between the germline ends. CDR3 protein: CASSHGGPDNSPLHF. CDR3 sequence (DNA): TGTGCCAGCAGCCACGGGGGCCCGGATAATTCACCCCTCCACTTT.

The V call is TRBV6-1, the J call TRBJ2-3; possibly TRBD1 for D (5 bases). V was trimmed by 3 bases and J by 7 bases, leaving 23 bases between them. CDR3 length: 17 amino acids. Germline values: CDR1 MNHNS, CDR2 SASEGT. CDR3 sequence reads: CASSEVGPQVGTYTQYF. The CDR3 DNA reads TGTGCCAGCAGTGAGGTGGGGCCCCAGGTTGGTACATATACGCAGTATTTT.

The chain links TRBV11-1 to TRBJ2-3; a weak D match, TRBD1 (6 bases). Trimming stripped 3 bases from V and 4 bases from J, with 14 bases between. The V gene's germline CDR1 is SGHAT and CDR2 FQDESV (reference sequence). This CDR3 spans 15 amino acids. The CDR3 nucleotides read TGTGCCAGCAGCTTCGGCTACAGGGTGTCAGATACGCAGTATTTT. Its protein product is CASSFGYRVSDTQYF. Using reference TRBV11-1 and TRBJ2-3 for the parts outside the CDR3, the full variable domain is EAEVAQSPRYKITEKSQAVAFWCDPISGHATLYWYRQILGQGPELLVQFQDESVVDDSQLPKDRFSAERLKGVDSTLKIQPAELGDSAMYLCASSFGYRVSDTQYFGPGTRLTVL.

This clone is medium-sized (0.01 to 0.1%) within its sample. V gene TRBV27 combines with J gene TRBJ2-2; 9 bases match TRBD2. Germline lookup yields CDR1 MNHEY and CDR2 SMNVEV (reference sequence). The CDR3 has 18 amino acids. J lost 0 bases, V lost 2 bases, and 7 bases had no gene match. CDR3 sequence (DNA): TGTGCCAGCAGTTTAGCCCCTAGCGGGGACACGAACACCGGGGAGCTGTTTTTT. Residues: CASSLAPSGDTNTGELFF.

This clone was seen only a few times. The rearrangement links TRBV6-1 to TRBJ1-6; D gene uncertain. V was trimmed by 1 base and J by 14 bases, leaving 12 bases between them. CDR1 MNHNS and CDR2 SASEGT come from the germline V gene. This CDR3 spans 13 amino acids. The CDR3 DNA reads as TGTGCCAGCAGTGAAGACGAGCTCAAGGCCCTCCACTTT. Translation gives CASSEDELKALHF.

V gene TRBV30 combines with J gene TRBJ2-1; no reliable D call. This CDR3 spans 15 amino acids. V lost 5 bases, J lost 7 bases, and 21 bases lay in between. CDR1 is GTSNPN and CDR2 is SVGIG in the germline V gene (reference sequence). The CDR3 region is CAWGRSRKLWNEQFF. The CDR3 DNA reads as TGTGCCTGGGGTCGGAGCCGGAAGTTGTGGAATGAGCAGTTCTTC.

This clone qualifies as medium-sized (0.01 to 0.1%). The gene calls are TRBV11-2 and TRBJ1-3; 9 nucleotides align to TRBD1. J was trimmed by 3 bases and V by 4 bases; bases with no gene match: 7. Germline V gene lookup returns CDR1 SGHAT and CDR2 FQNNGV. The CDR3 totals 16 residues. The CDR3 DNA follows: TGTGCCAGCAGCTCCACACAGGGGGCATATGGAAACACCATATATTTT. Protein sequence: CASSSTQGAYGNTIYF.